This TCR beta chain was found in a study of blood T cell repertoires in COVID-19. Clinical history as reported by participants underpinned cohort assignment. The ends were cut back, 4 bases at V and 5 bases at J, with 11 bases in the middle. The length of the CDR3 is 13 residues. TCRdb's copy holds only in-frame clones and misses some; the assay was immunoSEQ multiplex PCR. The data show about 64,000 clones, roughly 70% seen once. The sequence derives from an older woman who had been exposed to COVID-19. The sequenced sample was PBMCs or T cells enriched from blood (not recorded which). The chain is built from TRBV12-3 or TRBV12-4 and TRBJ1-1; tentatively, D is TRBD1 (5 bases). The CDR3 DNA is TGTGCCAGCAGTTCGGGCCGGGGGACTGAAGCTTTCTTT. Amino acids: CASSSGRGTEAFF.